A selection of T cell receptor beta chains follows, all from one sample in a study of PD-1 blockade in mismatch repair-deficient tumors. Some clones are missing from TCRdb's copy, which holds only in-frame ones; the method was immunoSEQ multiplex PCR. The sample contains some 27,000 clones, less than 85% of which appear only once. This specimen consisted of PBMCs, obtained before pembrolizumab treatment. The receptors originated from an adult with mismatch repair-deficient cancer. CDR3s include the opening cysteine and the closing phenylalanine or tryptophan. A D gene is named only where the DNA matches it firmly. Clone size is not always given. Where it is, it says once, few, many or a class for expanded clones.

>TRBD1|TRBV28|.|TRBJ1-1
CASSPRQGRATEAFF
TGTGCCAGCAGCCCTCGACAGGGACGGGCCACTGAAGCTTTCTTT
>.|TRBV11-2|.|TRBJ2-7
CASSPTPTYEQYF
TGTGCCAGCAGTCCGACTCCCACCTACGAGCAGTACTTC
>.|TRBV29-1|.|TRBJ1-1
CSVGDSRNTEAFF
TGCAGCGTTGGTGACAGCCGGAACACTGAAGCTTTCTTT
>TRBD1|TRBV2|.|TRBJ1-4
CASSDTGTVNEKLFF
TGTGCCAGCAGTGACACCGGGACAGTAAATGAAAAACTGTTTTTT
>.|TRBV29-1|.|TRBJ2-3
CSGRQADTQYF
TGCAGCGGTCGCCAGGCAGATACGCAGTATTTT
>.|TRBV19|.|TRBJ2-2
CASRTQGTGELFF
TGTGCCAGTAGGACACAGGGTACCGGGGAGCTGTTTTTT
>.|TRBV28|.|TRBJ1-5
CASSLTARNQPQHF
TGTGCCAGCAGTTTAACTGCGCGCAATCAGCCCCAGCATTTT
>TRBD2|TRBV5-5|once|TRBJ2-5
CASREGLAETQYF
TGTGCCAGCAGGGAGGGACTAGCGGAGACCCAGTACTTC
>TRBD1|TRBV29-1|once|TRBJ2-5
CSVADRGRETQYF
TGCAGCGTTGCCGACAGGGGGCGGGAGACCCAGTACTTC
>TRBD2|TRBV4-1|.|TRBJ2-3
CASSHLLAGSTDTQYF
TGCGCCAGCAGCCATTTACTAGCGGGTAGCACAGATACGCAGTATTTT
>.|TRBV11-2|once|TRBJ2-1
CASSLVRGKAVEQFF
TGTGCCAGCAGCTTAGTACGCGGAAAGGCGGTTGAGCAGTTCTTC
>TRBD1|TRBV18|.|TRBJ1-2
CASSPGQGDGYTF
TGTGCCAGCTCACCGGGACAGGGAGATGGCTACACCTTC
>TRBD2|TRBV11-2|.|TRBJ2-1
CASSLVFSGTDEQFF
TGTGCCAGCAGCTTAGTTTTTAGCGGGACCGATGAGCAGTTCTTC
>TRBD1|TRBV10-2|once|TRBJ2-2
CASGGTGVTGELFF
TGCGCCAGCGGAGGGACAGGGGTTACCGGGGAGCTGTTTTTT
>TRBD1|TRBV6-1|few|TRBJ2-2
CASSEADRGTGELFF
TGTGCCAGCAGTGAAGCGGACAGGGGCACCGGGGAGCTGTTTTTT
>TRBD2|TRBV19|few|TRBJ2-7
CASSIGPGGEGEQYF
TGTGCCAGTAGTATAGGTCCGGGAGGGGAGGGAGAGCAGTACTTC
>TRBD1|TRBV7-9|.|TRBJ2-5
CASSLAATTGEQYF
TGTGCCAGCAGCTTAGCCGCGACTACAGGGGAGCAGTACTTC